This passage covers 20 T cell receptor beta chains from one sample sequenced in a study of lymphopenia after photon versus proton radiotherapy. Generated by immunoSEQ multiplex PCR, the TCRdb table keeps only in-frame clones and is missing some. The profile shows tens of thousands of clones, 80% to 90% of them singletons. The source was peripheral blood, collected from a patient treated with proton-based radiotherapy. These receptors all come from a man between 60 and 75 years old with pancreatic cancer.

This clone was detected only once. The rearrangement links TRBV10-3 to TRBJ2-1, with 11 bases fitting TRBD2. CDR1 is ENHRY, CDR2 SYGVKD, per germline. The CDR3 length is 18 residues. Trimming cost V 4 bases and J 5 bases; bases outside gene matches: 13. CDR3 nucleotide sequence: TGTGCCATCAGTGCCAACCTGAGGGGACTAGCGGCCAACAATGAGCAGTTCTTC. Translating it yields CAISANLRGLAANNEQFF.

This clone was recorded only once. V is TRBV5-4 and J is TRBJ2-2; maybe TRBD1 (5 bases). There are 15 residues in the CDR3. V lost 1 base to trimming and J lost 0 bases, with 7 bases between them. Germline V CDR1 and CDR2: SGHNT, YYREEE (reference sequence). CDR3 amino acids: CASSLPTANTGELFF. The CDR3 DNA follows: TGTGCCAGCAGCTTGCCGACAGCGAACACCGGGGAGCTGTTTTTT.

This clone was seen just once. The V call is TRBV5-1, the J call TRBJ2-3; D perhaps matches TRBD2 (6 bases). Germline V gene data show CDR1 as SGHRS and CDR2 as YFSETQ. The CDR3 has 15 amino acids. Trimming pared 4 bases from V and 1 base from J, leaving 13 bases between. This CDR3 reads CASSLGGSRTDTQYF. The CDR3 DNA is TGCGCCAGCAGCCTGGGGGGAAGCCGCACAGATACGCAGTATTTT.

This chain connects TRBV7-2 to TRBJ1-3; no reliable D call. The CDR3 runs to 14 residues. V lost 3 bases and J 3 bases, leaving 9 bases between the germline ends. Germline CDR1 SGHTA, CDR2 FQGNSA. For the CDR3, the DNA is TGTGCCAGCAGCTTTTCAATAGATGGAAACACCATATATTTT. Its protein is CASSFSIDGNTIYF.

V and J are TRBV18 and TRBJ2-5, with D uncertain. In germline, CDR1 is KGHSH, CDR2 LQKENI. CDR3 length: 14 residues. Trimming removed 4 bases from V and 5 bases from J, with 14 bases in between. For the CDR3, the DNA is TGTGCCAGCTCACGTCAGGTATCTAGGGAGACCCAGTACTTC. The encoded protein is CASSRQVSRETQYF.

This clone was picked up a small number of times. V gene TRBV11-2 combines with J gene TRBJ1-5; D is unclear. Germline V gives CDR1 SGHAT, CDR2 FQNNGV. Trimming took 1 base from V and 6 from J, leaving 7 bases between them. This CDR3 contains 13 residues. DNA for the CDR3: TGTGCCAGCAGCTTAGGAACAAGTCAGCCCCAGCATTTT. It codes for CASSLGTSQPQHF.

This clone has just a few counts. The V call is TRBV6-5, the J call TRBJ2-1; perhaps D is TRBD1 or TRBD2 (5 bases each). Germline CDR1 is MNHEY and CDR2 is SVGAGI. The length of the CDR3 is 14 residues. V gave up 2 bases and J gave up 8 bases, with 13 bases separating them. CDR3 DNA sequence: TGTGCCAGCAGTTACCGGGGTGGGGCCGATGAGCAGTTCTTC. Residues: CASSYRGGADEQFF.

The sample holds one count of this clone. The rearrangement uses TRBV7-2 and TRBJ1-5; 7 positions match TRBD1. Germline V gene data show CDR1 as SGHTA and CDR2 as FQGNSA. V shed 5 bases, J shed 6 bases, and the junction held 7 bases outside the gene matches. This CDR3 comprises 14 residues. The CDR3: CASSVSGGSQPQHF. The CDR3 bases are TGTGCCAGCAGCGTCTCAGGGGGGAGTCAGCCCCAGCATTTT.

This clone was found once. The chain links TRBV7-2 to TRBJ2-7, with D perhaps given as TRBD1 or TRBD2 (6 bases each). The CDR3 contains 15 residues. Trimming cost V 6 bases and J 1 base, with 16 bases left between them. Germline V CDR1 and CDR2: SGHTA, FQGNSA. The CDR3 sequence: CASRKGGLISYEQYF. Here the CDR3 DNA reads TGTGCCAGCAGGAAAGGGGGACTCATATCCTACGAGCAGTACTTC.

This chain connects TRBV7-2 to TRBJ2-1; 14 nucleotides agree with TRBD2. The V segment lost 6 bases and the J segment 1 base; nucleotides outside the gene matches: 5. The CDR3 loop spans 17 amino acids. Germline CDR1 is SGHTA and CDR2 is FQGNSA. CDR3 in amino acids: CASRRLAGGGSYNEQFF. As DNA, the CDR3 is TGTGCCAGCAGGAGACTAGCGGGAGGGGGGTCCTACAATGAGCAGTTCTTC.

DNA of the CDR3: TGTGCCAGCAGCTCAGGACGGATCTCTGGGGCCAACGTCCTGACTTTC. Its protein is CASSSGRISGANVLTF. The V and J genes are TRBV7-8 and TRBJ2-6, with unresolved D. Trimming removed 4 bases at V and 0 bases at J, with 10 bases between. CDR1 and CDR2 from the germline V gene are SGHVS and FQNEAQ. CDR3 length: 16 residues.

The chain carries TRBV15 and TRBJ2-1; 7 positions agree with TRBD2. Trimming removed 0 bases from V and 5 bases from J; junction bases left unmatched: 19. Germline CDR1 and CDR2: LNHNV and YYDKDF (reference sequence). There are 20 residues in the CDR3. CDR3 protein: CATSRDLRTRASGDHNEQFF. CDR3 nucleotide sequence: TGTGCCACCAGCAGAGATCTGCGGACTAGGGCTAGCGGAGACCACAATGAGCAGTTCTTC. Drawing the rest from reference TRBV15 and TRBJ2-1, the complete variable domain is DAMVIQNPRYQVTQFGKPVTLSCSQTLNHNVMYWYQQKSSQAPKLLFHYYDKDFNNEADTPDNFQSRRPNTSFCFLDIRSPGLGDTAMYLCATSRDLRTRASGDHNEQFFGPGTRLTVL.

This chain connects TRBV2 to TRBJ1-1; possibly TRBD1 for D (5 bases). The CDR3 is 15 amino acids. Germline V gives CDR1 SNHLY, CDR2 FYNNEI. Trimming shortened V by 2 bases and J by 6 bases, and 16 bases separated the two germline ends. CDR3 sequence (DNA): TGTGCCAGCAGTGAAAGCCGGGGGAAGGTGGCTGAAGCTTTCTTT. Protein product: CASSESRGKVAEAFF.

V is TRBV28 and J is TRBJ2-7, with D hard to call. Between the trimmed V and J ends, which lost 5 bases and 5 bases, there was a span of 10 bases. The CDR3 is 12 residues long. CDR1 is MDHEN, CDR2 SYDVKM, per germline. CDR3: CASSGPGHEQYF. CDR3 coding DNA: TGTGCCAGCAGTGGGCCAGGACACGAGCAGTACTTC.

The chain has TRBV13 and TRBJ1-1; D unclear. The CDR3 extends over 12 amino acids. CDR1 PRHDT and CDR2 FYEKMQ come from the germline V gene (reference sequence). Trimming cost V 2 bases and J 2 bases, with 3 bases left between them. The CDR3 sequence: CASSLHNTEAFF. Here the CDR3 DNA reads TGTGCCAGCAGCTTACACAACACTGAAGCTTTCTTT.

A single count supports this clone. The chain recombines TRBV30 with TRBJ2-3; 10 bases line up with TRBD2. V was clipped by 5 bases and J by 5 bases; unmatched bases: 10. The CDR3 is 15 amino acids. Per the germline V gene, CDR1 is GTSNPN and CDR2 is SVGIG (reference sequence). In DNA form, the CDR3 reads TGTGCCTGGCTGACCGGGACTAGCGTTCAAGATACGCAGTATTTT. This gives the protein CAWLTGTSVQDTQYF.

The V and J genes are TRBV5-1 and TRBJ2-7; the D gene is possibly TRBD1 (5 bases). The CDR3 sequence is 14 residues long. Looked up from germline, CDR1 is SGHRS and CDR2 is YFSETQ. Trimming took off 0 bases at V and 2 bases at J, with 9 bases between the two ends. The CDR3 DNA follows: TGCGCCAGCAGCTTGGTTCAGGGTACCTACGAGCAGTACTTC. Amino acids: CASSLVQGTYEQYF.

The chain joins TRBV28 to TRBJ1-1, with D possibly TRBD1 on 5 matching bases. V shed 3 bases and J shed 1 base, with 9 bases lying between them. Germline V gene lookup returns CDR1 MDHEN and CDR2 SYDVKM. The CDR3 runs 14 residues. The CDR3 bases are TGTGCCAGCAGTTTGGGAACAGGGAACACTGAAGCTTTCTTT. Translation gives CASSLGTGNTEAFF.

The rearrangement uses TRBV5-6 and TRBJ2-5; D ambiguous. There are 13 residues in the CDR3. Germline V gives CDR1 SGHDT, CDR2 YYEEEE. V was pared by 1 base and J by 1 base, with 5 bases between. The CDR3, as DNA: TGTGCCAGCAGCTTGCCAGGCCAAGAGACCCAGTACTTC. This codes for CASSLPGQETQYF.

This clone was seen only once. As DNA, the CDR3 is TGTGCCAGCAGTTACTCCGGACAGGGGATACTCGATGGCTACACCTTC. Its translation is CASSYSGQGILDGYTF. This chain joins TRBV6-5 and TRBJ1-2; TRBD1 agrees at 9 bases. With V trimmed by 0 bases and J by 6 bases, 8 bases remained unmatched. The CDR3 has 16 amino acids. Germline assignment: CDR1 MNHEY and CDR2 SVGAGI.